This T cell receptor (beta chain) was profiled in a study of response to subunit inactivated influenza vaccine (dated by TCRdb to between 2018 and 2020). For the wider study: To follow how T cells responded to a trivalent subunit inactivated influenza vaccine, the researchers relied on deep quantitative profiling of the T cell receptor repertoire. General findings and caveats noted by the study authors: It was suggested by the authors that each seasonal influenza vaccination may recruit only a limited number of new T cells.

The sample holds many counts of this clonotype. Its binding antigen is unknown. Base qualities were left out, and no much larger clone turns up one base away. The method behind the library was RT-PCR. The instrument given in TCRdb is Illumina HiSeq 2500. TCRdb trimmed public reads at Q25 via fastp, called clones via MiXCR and kept in-frame beta chains. One record per CDR3 amino acid sequence lists the most common genes and DNA. The sample records roughly 550,000 distinct CDR3 sequences, roughly 25% of which are singletons. In total, the top ten clones hold around 2.8% of the sample. Via the germline V gene, CDR1 is ENHRY and CDR2 SYGVKD. V is pared back by 6 bases and J by 9 bases, with 12 bases lying between the germline termini. There are 12 amino acids in the CDR3, from cysteine to phenylalanine inclusive. Only the CDR3 part of the read is kept: 36 bases, read in frame from the first base. The sample also formed part of further work on T cells expressing NK-cell markers. According to the second study: 5'RACE template switching, by which a universal primer site and unique molecular identifiers were added, was used to make TCR beta cDNA libraries. TCR beta-chain repertoires were profiled in sorted CD3+CD56+NKG2C+, CD3+CD56+NKG2C- and CD3+CD56-NKG2C+ T-cell subsets from several donors. Of the eight sequenced donors, seven were found to be HCMV-seropositive and one was found to be HCMV-seronegative. To restrict sorting to alphabetaTCR-expressing T cells, an anti-gammadeltaTCR antibody was added in several experiments. For six donors, the dominant CD3+CD56+NKG2C+ clonotypes were among the top 10 CD8+ clonotypes and accounted for 1.0-7.0% of CD8+ T cells. Those dominant clonotypes were again the most abundant among CD3+CD56-NKG2C+ cells in four donors, at roughly 28.3-60.1%. Whether the expanded NKG2C-expressing T cell clones were specific for HCMV antigens remained unclear. The study sequenced eight donors, all healthy volunteers chosen at random: three men and five women. HCMV serostatus was determined by detecting HCMV-specific IgG in serum with a commercial ELISA kit. Peripheral blood mononuclear cells were isolated from blood by Ficoll density gradient centrifugation. Magnetic immunoseparation with Miltenyi isolation kits was used to isolate CD4+ and CD8+ T cells from PBMC. cDNA synthesis was primed from the TCR beta constant segment and was followed by two successive PCR amplification steps. Libraries were sequenced as 2 x 150 bp reads on Illumina HiSeq 2000/2500, MiSeq or NextSeq. Reads were demultiplexed and grouped by UMI with MIGEC, and clonotypes were assembled and quantified with MiTCR. To exclude erroneous sequences, any TCR cDNA sequence not supported by at least two reads was discarded. The tcR package was used for downstream repertoire analysis, and clonotypes were matched across fractions by CDR3 nucleotide sequence plus V segment. Antigen specificity was annotated against VDJdb with VDJmatch, allowing one amino acid substitution in CDR3.

The origin of this receptor is a man aged 50-59 years who received an inactivated influenza vaccine. Donor details come from another sample of the same person, matched by shared clones. Recombination joined TRBV10-3 with TRBJ1-5; the D gene is perhaps TRBD1, on 5 matching bases. The sequencing used CD4+ T cells sorted from PBMCs, collected 11 to 12 days after vaccination. The DNA sequence is as follows: TGTGCCATCAGCCAACAGGATGGGCCCCAGCATTTT. The encoded protein is CAISQQDGPQHF.